The following is a T cell receptor (beta chain) sequence with its context. The antigen is not known. Germline V gene data show CDR1 as LNHDA and CDR2 as SQIVND (reference sequence). This CDR3 contains 15 residues. V dropped 5 bases and J dropped 4 bases, with 15 bases sitting between them. This record belongs to a study of shared clonotypes between healthy human individuals. Study overall: Donor ages ranged 18 to 49 years: a couple of women, a few men. CD8 memory received one plate per donor, CD8 naive two, CD4 memory three and CD4 naive three.

Study findings and constraints: Since donors were few, the genetic and exposure-history diversity represented was limited.

Profiling relied on immunoSEQ multiplex PCR, and the TCRdb table lists in-frame clones only, not all of them. Of over 700,000 clones in the sample, around 77% were seen once. This receptor was identified in a woman younger than 45 in good health. The genes are TRBV19 and TRBJ2-1, with D tentatively TRBD2 (6 bases). The sample consisted of memory CD4+ T cells sorted from blood. Subset given: CD45RA-negative fraction. CDR3: CASSAGLETYNEQFF. The CDR3 DNA is TGTGCCAGTAGTGCGGGATTAGAGACTTACAATGAGCAGTTCTTC.